The 30 T cell receptor beta chains below were found in one sample sequenced in a study of cytomegalovirus exposure and HLA in healthy donors. PCR used 60 Vbeta primers and 13 Jbeta primers. TCRdb's copy holds only in-frame clones and misses some; the assay was immunoSEQ multiplex PCR. Found here are around 91,000 clones, about 77% of them singletons; the top ten hold approximately 4.8%. Sample: PBMCs. The receptors come from a male donor in good health and CMV-seropositive.

The V gene is TRBV6-5, the J gene TRBJ2-1, with D hard to call. Trimming took 0 bases from V and 4 from J, leaving 13 bases between them. The germline CDR1 and CDR2 sequences are MNHEY and SVGAGI. The CDR3 consists of 16 residues. The CDR3 reads CASSYSITALYNEQFF. The CDR3 DNA reads as TGTGCCAGCAGTTACTCGATAACAGCCTTATACAATGAGCAGTTCTTC.

The V call is TRBV9, the J call TRBJ2-5; TRBD2 matches 14 bases. Losses at the gene ends were 2 bases for V and 2 bases for J; bases not matched to a gene: 5. The CDR3 extends over 17 amino acids. Germline V gene lookup returns CDR1 SGDLS and CDR2 YYNGEE. The CDR3 DNA follows: TGTGCCAGCAGCGTCGGGACTAGCGGGGGTCTTCAAGAGACCCAGTACTTC. Amino acids: CASSVGTSGGLQETQYF.

This clone has just one count. The V call is TRBV7-6, the J call TRBJ2-7, with TRBD2 matching 8 bases. Per germline, CDR1 SGHVS and CDR2 FNYEAQ. The CDR3 is made up of 16 amino acids. V dropped 1 base and J dropped 2; count of bases not matched to a gene: 7. CDR3 bases: TGTGCCAGCAGCTTAGGGGTAGCGGGAAGCGCCTACGAGCAGTACTTC. Its protein product is CASSLGVAGSAYEQYF.

The chain recombines TRBV21-1 with TRBJ2-7; TRBD1, the table's D call, lacks a check against the DNA. TRBV21-1 is a known pseudogene. The CDR3 is 13 amino acids. The CDR3 bases are TGTGCCAGCAGGCCAGGGATATCCTACGAGCAGTACTTC. It is translated as CASRPGISYEQYF.

The chain has TRBV28 and TRBJ1-5; maybe TRBD1 (6 bases). V gave up 3 bases and J gave up 0 bases, with 21 bases separating them. Germline assignment: CDR1 MDHEN and CDR2 SYDVKM. CDR3 size: 19 residues. This CDR3 is CASSFEPGARGPSNQPQHF. The CDR3 DNA reads TGTGCCAGCAGTTTTGAACCCGGGGCCAGGGGACCTAGCAATCAGCCCCAGCATTTT.

This chain joins TRBV2 and TRBJ1-2; D is ambiguous. Germline lookup yields CDR1 SNHLY and CDR2 FYNNEI. V lost 3 bases and J 3 bases, leaving 11 bases between the germline ends. The CDR3 loop spans 14 amino acids. In nucleotides, the CDR3 is TGTGCCAGCAGTGATGATGAGGGTGACTATGGCTACACCTTC. This sequence encodes CASSDDEGDYGYTF.

The chain employs TRBV5-6 and TRBJ1-1; no definite D call. CDR3 length: 13 residues. V was shortened by 4 bases and J by 6 bases, with 13 bases between the two germline ends. Germline CDR1 reads SGHDT; CDR2 reads YYEEEE. Here the CDR3 reads CASSNQVRAEAFF. In DNA, the CDR3 is TGTGCCAGCAGCAACCAGGTGAGGGCTGAAGCTTTCTTT.

This clone was picked up one time. Relative to the germline gene, one junction end is altered; a read error may explain this. The V gene is TRBV5-1, the J gene TRBJ2-7, with D possibly TRBD1 on 6 matching bases. Germline V gene lookup returns CDR1 SGHRS and CDR2 YFSETQ. This CDR3 region has 14 residues. CDR3: CASSLETGSSEQYF. The CDR3 nucleotides are TGCGCCAGCAGCTTGGAAACAGGGTCCTCCGAGCAGTACTTC.

This rearrangement joins TRBV19 to TRBJ1-5; 8 bases fit TRBD1. This CDR3 is 15 amino acids long. V lost 7 bases and J lost 4; bases outside the gene matches: 9. CDR1 and CDR2 (germline): LNHDA, SQIVND (reference sequence). This chain's CDR3 is CASISGQVVNQPQHF. The CDR3 region has the DNA TGTGCCAGTATTTCGGGACAGGTGGTAAATCAGCCCCAGCATTTT.

This clone was picked up one time. This chain joins TRBV19 and TRBJ1-6; 8 positions agree with TRBD1. The CDR3 runs to 14 residues. V shed 7 bases, J shed 10 bases, and the junction held 9 bases outside the gene matches. Germline-derived CDR1 and CDR2 are LNHDA and SQIVND (reference sequence). CDR3 nucleotides: TGTGCCAGTACCCCGGGACAGGTCGCGTCACCCCTCCACTTT. It is translated as CASTPGQVASPLHF. Supplemented by reference TRBV19 and TRBJ1-6, the full variable domain reads DGGITQSPKYLFRKEGQNVTLSCEQNLNHDAMYWYRQDPGQGLRLIYYSQIVNDFQKGDIAEGYSVSREKKESFPLTVTSAQKNPTAFYLCASTPGQVASPLHFGNGTRLTVT.

V usage is TRBV28 and J usage is TRBJ2-2; D possibly corresponds to TRBD1 (6 bases). The CDR3 runs to 16 residues. V was shortened by 6 bases and J by 0 bases, with 14 bases between the two germline ends. Germline V gives CDR1 MDHEN, CDR2 SYDVKM. The CDR3 loop is CASSLVGHPNTGELFF. The CDR3 nucleotides are TGTGCCAGCAGCCTGGTGGGACATCCGAACACCGGGGAGCTGTTTTTT.

V usage is TRBV5-1 and J usage is TRBJ1-1, with 9 bases fitting TRBD1. CDR3 size: 15 residues. V was pared by 5 bases and J by 2 bases, with 7 bases of the junction left unmatched. CDR1 is SGHRS, CDR2 YFSETQ, per germline. The chain's CDR3 is CASRRNTGGNTEAFF. In DNA form, the CDR3 reads TGCGCCAGCAGAAGAAATACAGGGGGCAACACTGAAGCTTTCTTT.

This chain links TRBV7-9 with TRBJ2-1; 13 bases align to TRBD2. The trim removed 6 bases at V and 9 bases at J, leaving 5 bases unmatched. In germline, CDR1 is SEHNR, CDR2 FQNEAQ (reference sequence). The CDR3 consists of 14 residues. CDR3 protein: CASRGTSGTPEQFF. As DNA, the CDR3 is TGTGCCAGCAGGGGGACTAGCGGGACCCCTGAGCAGTTCTTC.

The rearrangement joins TRBV7-9 to TRBJ1-1; the D gene is possibly TRBD1 (5 bases). This CDR3 contains 12 residues. Germline CDR1 reads SEHNR; CDR2 reads FQNEAQ (reference sequence). Between the trimmed V and J ends, which lost 1 base and 8 bases, there was a span of 8 bases. CDR3 sequence reads: CASSLGGEEAFF. CDR3 DNA: TGTGCCAGCAGCTTAGGGGGGGAAGAAGCTTTCTTT.

This clone has more than one count but fewer than ten. The chain has TRBV6-1 and TRBJ2-2; 8 bases align to TRBD1. The CDR3 is made up of 15 amino acids. CDR1 and CDR2 from the germline V gene are MNHNS and SASEGT. V dropped 3 bases and J dropped 7; count of bases not matched to a gene: 7. CDR3 nucleotides: TGTGCCAGCAGTGAGGGCAGGGGGCTGGGCGGGGAGCTGTTTTTT. Translation gives CASSEGRGLGGELFF.

The chain uses TRBV30 and TRBJ2-2; possible D gene TRBD1, 6 bases. V was trimmed by 6 bases and J by 4 bases, leaving 15 bases between them. There are 14 residues in the CDR3. Per germline, CDR1 GTSNPN and CDR2 SVGIG (reference sequence). CDR3 nucleotides: TGTGCCTGTGACAGGTTCCCCAGCACCGGGGAGCTGTTTTTT. Translating it yields CACDRFPSTGELFF.

The V and J genes are TRBV11-2 and TRBJ2-7; D perhaps matches TRBD1 (7 bases). Germline CDR1 and CDR2: SGHAT and FQNNGV. Trimming left V 5 bases short and J 0 bases short, with 17 bases between. This CDR3 has 16 residues. The CDR3 DNA sequence: TGTGCCAGCAGCACCGTACAGGGGAGGTTCTCCTACGAGCAGTACTTC. Amino acid sequence: CASSTVQGRFSYEQYF.

V usage is TRBV7-9 and J usage is TRBJ2-3, with 8 nucleotides matching TRBD2. V shed 5 bases, J shed 3 bases, and the junction held 10 bases outside the gene matches. The CDR3 totals 16 residues. CDR1 SEHNR and CDR2 FQNEAQ come from the germline V gene (reference sequence). DNA for the CDR3: TGTGCCAGCAGCCCGAGAGGTAGCGGGACTACAGATACGCAGTATTTT. It encodes CASSPRGSGTTDTQYF. The full variable domain, in which reference TRBV7-9 and TRBJ2-3 provide the parts outside the CDR3, is DTGVSQNPRHKITKRGQNVTFRCDPISEHNRLYWYRQTLGQGPEFLTYFQNEAQLEKSRLLSDRFSAERPKGSFSTLEIQRTEQGDSAMYLCASSPRGSGTTDTQYFGPGTRLTVL.

The chain is built from TRBV28 and TRBJ2-7; D unresolved. This CDR3 has 11 residues. The germline V gene has CDR1 MDHEN and CDR2 SYDVKM. Trimming took 5 bases from V and 3 from J, leaving 5 bases between them. The CDR3 reads CASSVSYEQYF. The CDR3 bases are TGTGCCAGCAGTGTCAGCTACGAGCAGTACTTC.

V is TRBV2 and J is TRBJ2-3, with 7 bases that match TRBD2. Germline-derived CDR1 and CDR2 are SNHLY and FYNNEI. With 5 bases clipped from V and 7 bases from J, the junction kept 9 bases outside the gene matches. The CDR3 loop spans 14 amino acids. CDR3 residues: CASSSTGGRNTQYF. CDR3 coding DNA: TGTGCCAGCAGTTCGACGGGGGGACGAAATACGCAGTATTTT.

This chain joins TRBV28 and TRBJ2-5; 8 bases are a match to TRBD1. Germline V CDR1 and CDR2: MDHEN, SYDVKM. CDR3 size: 13 residues. V trimming: 4 bases; J trimming: 8 bases; junction bases outside the gene matches: 6. CDR3 in amino acids: CASSSGTGTTQYF. For the CDR3, the DNA is TGTGCCAGCAGTTCCGGGACAGGAACAACCCAGTACTTC. The whole variable domain, remainder taken from reference TRBV28 and TRBJ2-5, is DVKVTQSSRYLVKRTGEKVFLECVQDMDHENMFWYRQDPGLGLRLIYFSYDVKMKEKGDIPEGYSVSREKKERFSLILESASTNQTSMYLCASSSGTGTTQYFGPGTRLLVL.

There are a few counts of this clone. The chain employs TRBV5-1 and TRBJ2-3; TRBD2 matches at 9 bases. The length of the CDR3 is 16 residues. Trimming removed 4 bases from V and 1 base from J; junction bases left unmatched: 7. Germline lookup yields CDR1 SGHRS and CDR2 YFSETQ. This chain's CDR3 is CASSAWAGGRTDTQYF. CDR3 nucleotide sequence: TGCGCCAGCAGCGCGTGGGCGGGAGGGCGCACAGATACGCAGTATTTT.

The J gene is TRBJ1-2, the V gene TRBV7-8; D might be TRBD1 (6 bases). Germline V CDR1 and CDR2: SGHVS, FQNEAQ. This CDR3 has 14 amino acids. The V and J ends lost 5 bases and 6 bases respectively, with 16 bases between them. The CDR3 reads CASSPQGILHGYTF. The CDR3 coding sequence is TGTGCCAGCAGCCCGCAGGGGATCCTGCATGGCTACACCTTC.

The chain links TRBV19 to TRBJ2-1; maybe TRBD1 (5 bases). Germline lookup yields CDR1 LNHDA and CDR2 SQIVND (reference sequence). The CDR3 sequence is 15 residues long. V lost 3 bases and J 4 bases, leaving 13 bases between the germline ends. The CDR3 spells CASSMAGLGYNEQFF. The CDR3 nucleotides are TGTGCCAGTAGTATGGCAGGGCTAGGGTACAATGAGCAGTTCTTC.

V is TRBV7-6 and J is TRBJ2-7, with 8 nucleotides matching TRBD1. J gave up 5 bases and V 2 bases, and 2 bases lay outside the gene matches. Germline values: CDR1 SGHVS, CDR2 FNYEAQ. This CDR3 region has 13 residues. Here the CDR3 DNA reads TGTGCCAGCAGCTTATACAGGGGGGACGAGCAGTACTTC. Residues: CASSLYRGDEQYF.

This clone was found a few times. The chain employs TRBV5-6 and TRBJ2-2; 8 positions match TRBD1. This CDR3 is built from 15 residues. Germline lookup yields CDR1 SGHDT and CDR2 YYEEEE. The ends lost 2 bases at V and 4 bases at J; junction bases unmatched: 4. CDR3 sequence reads: CASSFRTGRTGELFF. For the CDR3, the DNA is TGTGCCAGCAGCTTCCGGACAGGGCGCACCGGGGAGCTGTTTTTT. The whole variable domain, remainder taken from reference TRBV5-6 and TRBJ2-2, is DAGVTQSPTHLIKTRGQQVTLRCSPKSGHDTVSWYQQALGQGPQFIFQYYEEEERQRGNFPDRFSGHQFPNYSSELNVNALLLGDSALYLCASSFRTGRTGELFFGEGSRLTVL.

The sample holds a few counts of this clone. V is TRBV27 and J is TRBJ1-1; TRBD1 aligns across 7 bases. CDR1 and CDR2 (germline): MNHEY, SMNVEV (reference sequence). With V trimmed by 5 bases and J by 10 bases, 13 bases remained unmatched. This CDR3 is built from 14 residues. The CDR3 sequence: CASSLGGASVGAFF. For the CDR3, the DNA is TGTGCCAGCAGTCTAGGGGGCGCGAGTGTTGGAGCTTTCTTT.

The rearrangement links TRBV7-9 to TRBJ2-5; 10 nucleotides agree with TRBD2. Germline V gives CDR1 SEHNR, CDR2 FQNEAQ (reference sequence). The junction had 5 bases not matched to a gene; V was cut back by 5 bases and J by 5 bases. The CDR3 length is 14 residues. The CDR3 loop reads CASSTTSGFETQYF. The CDR3 DNA follows: TGTGCCAGCAGCACGACTAGCGGGTTTGAGACCCAGTACTTC.

The gene calls are TRBV7-9 and TRBJ2-1; 10 bases match TRBD2. The CDR3 has 17 amino acids. Germline V gene lookup returns CDR1 SEHNR and CDR2 FQNEAQ (reference sequence). V dropped 1 base and J dropped 4; count of bases not matched to a gene: 7. This chain's CDR3 is CASSLGGLAEIYNEQFF. CDR3 in DNA: TGTGCCAGCAGCTTAGGCGGACTAGCGGAGATTTACAATGAGCAGTTCTTC.

The CDR3 DNA reads as TGTGCCAGCATCGCCGGGGGAGGGGGCAATCAGCCCCAGCATTTT. As protein: CASIAGGGGNQPQHF. V is TRBV28 and J is TRBJ1-5; possible D gene TRBD1, 5 bases. V shed 7 bases and J shed 2 bases, with 15 bases lying between them. The CDR3 has 15 amino acids. Germline V lookup: CDR1 MDHEN, CDR2 SYDVKM. The complete variable domain, with remaining parts taken from reference TRBV28 and TRBJ1-5, reads DVKVTQSSRYLVKRTGEKVFLECVQDMDHENMFWYRQDPGLGLRLIYFSYDVKMKEKGDIPEGYSVSREKKERFSLILESASTNQTSMYLCASIAGGGGNQPQHFGDGTRLSIL.